The source of this T cell receptor beta chain is a study of T cell changes during pregnancy in multiple sclerosis. The method was immunoSEQ multiplex PCR; TCRdb's version includes in-frame clones alone and lacks a portion of them. The table includes approximately 50,000 clones, almost 95% detected once. This CDR3 has 17 residues. V gave up 5 bases and J gave up 0 bases; unmatched junction bases: 8. CDR1 and CDR2 (germline): LNHDA, SQIVND (reference sequence). The clonotype comes from a female donor with multiple sclerosis, enrolled in a pregnancy study. V usage is TRBV19 and J usage is TRBJ1-3; 9 positions agree with TRBD1. This specimen was CD4+ T cells from peripheral blood mononuclear cells, taken in the third trimester of pregnancy. The CDR3 is CASSPSGTGYSGNTIYF. CDR3 coding DNA: TGTGCCAGTAGTCCCTCCGGGACAGGGTACTCTGGAAACACCATATATTTT.